These T cell receptor beta chains were read from a single sample in a study of T cell responses to AZD1222 COVID-19 vaccine. Generated by immunoSEQ multiplex PCR, the TCRdb table keeps only in-frame clones and is missing some. The sample gives 55,000 to 70,000 clones, 85% to 90% of which show up once; roughly 7.3% is in the top ten. Material: peripheral blood, obtained on day 0 of AZD1222 vaccination. The source of these receptors is an adult in good health. Both conserved end residues are part of each CDR3. The D gene is left open where the match is weak.

J gene	V gene	D gene	CDR3 DNA	CDR3 protein
TRBJ1-2	TRBV7-8	-	TGTGCCAGCAGCTTACTTGCGGGGAGCGGGTATGGCTACACCTTC	CASSLLAGSGYGYTF
TRBJ1-2	TRBV18	-	TGTGCCAGCTCACCGGGTGCAGGGGATGGCTACACCTTC	CASSPGAGDGYTF
TRBJ1-5	TRBV21-1	-	TGTGCCAGCAGCAAAGGTTTGGTCCGAAAAAGCAATCAGCCCCAGCATTTT	CASSKGLVRKSNQPQHF
TRBJ1-2	TRBV5-1	-	TGCGCCAGCAGGGGCAGTAACTATGGCTACACCTTC	CASRGSNYGYTF
TRBJ2-1	TRBV2	TRBD2	TGTGCCAGAGGGCCCCCTAGCGGGAGATTTCAGGGTGAGCAGTTCTTC	CARGPPSGRFQGEQFF
TRBJ2-4	TRBV3-1/TRBV3-2	-	TGTGCCAGCAGCTCCAGGGGTCAAAACATTCAGTACTTC	CASSSRGQNIQYF
TRBJ2-3	TRBV3-1/TRBV3-2	-	TGTGCCAGCAGGGGAGGGGGCCAAGATACGCAGTATTTT	CASRGGGQDTQYF
TRBJ1-2	TRBV27	-	TGTGCCAGCAGTTGGGCGGGGCGCTCGGGAGACTATGGCTACACCTTC	CASSWAGRSGDYGYTF
TRBJ1-6	TRBV7-8	-	TGTGCCAGCAGCCCTGGCAGGGTTTCCTATAATTCACCCCTCCACTTT	CASSPGRVSYNSPLHF
TRBJ2-3	TRBV6-5	-	TGTGCCAGCAGACGGGACCTTTCCACAGATACGCAGTATTTT	CASRRDLSTDTQYF